These 15 T cell receptor beta chains came from one sample sequenced in a study of early T cells in non-severe SARS-CoV-2 infection. TCRdb re-called the 5' RACE reads through MiXCR, storing one row per CDR3 protein. The table includes 75,000 or so distinct CDR3 sequences, more than 9.5% detected once. The sample consisted of whole blood, taken at baseline. The receptors here all came from an adult who was a healthcare worker with PCR-confirmed SARS-CoV-2 infection or an uninfected control (not recorded which).

There are many counts of this clonotype. The CDR3 sequence: CASSQLWGVSNQPQHF. CDR3 nucleotides: TGCGCCAGCAGCCAATTGTGGGGTGTGAGCAATCAGCCCCAGCATTTT. The chain combines TRBV4-1 with TRBJ1-5, with D unclear. The germline V and J ends were trimmed by 2 bases and 1 base, with 12 bases remaining between them. This CDR3 spans 16 amino acids. CDR1 and CDR2 from the germline V gene are MGHRA and YSYEKL.

Regarding this clonotype: The junction departs from the called germline gene at one end, perhaps through a read error. The chain is built from TRBV7-2 and TRBJ2-7; TRBD2 aligns across 7 bases. The CDR3 is made up of 15 amino acids. CDR1 is SGHTA and CDR2 is FQGNSA in the germline V gene. CDR3 loop: CVSSKNPSGAYEQYF. For the CDR3, the DNA is TGTGTCAGCAGCAAAAACCCCAGCGGGGCCTACGAGCAGTACTTC.

This clonotype was picked up a small number of times. The chain has TRBV7-9 and TRBJ2-7, with 10 bases lining up with TRBD2. Trimming at V came to 8 bases and at J to 5 bases, leaving 9 bases not matched to a gene. This CDR3 spans 14 amino acids. Germline-derived CDR1 and CDR2 are SEHNR and FQNEAQ (reference sequence). DNA for the CDR3: TGTGCCAGCGGTTTGGGACTAGCGAGCAACGAGCAGTACTTC. Protein: CASGLGLASNEQYF. The full variable domain, in which reference TRBV7-9 and TRBJ2-7 provide the parts outside the CDR3, is DTGVSQNPRHKITKRGQNVTFRCDPISEHNRLYWYRQTLGQGPEFLTYFQNEAQLEKSRLLSDRFSAERPKGSFSTLEIQRTEQGDSAMYLCASGLGLASNEQYFGPGTRLTVT.

This clonotype was observed a few times. The V and J genes are TRBV20-1 and TRBJ1-3, with no clear D. From germline, CDR1 is DFQATT and CDR2 SNEGSKA (reference sequence). This CDR3 contains 14 residues. V lost 0 bases to trimming and J lost 3 bases, with 9 bases between them. The CDR3 reads CSARDAGDGNTIYF. DNA for the CDR3: TGCAGTGCTAGAGATGCGGGAGATGGAAACACCATATATTTT.

The chain uses TRBV29-1 and TRBJ2-7; no clear D. This CDR3 is built from 13 residues. Per the germline V gene, CDR1 is SQVTM and CDR2 is ANQGSEA. Trimming removed 8 bases from V and 1 base from J, with 15 bases in between. The CDR3, as DNA: TGCAGCCAGACTTGGACCGATTCCTACGAGCAGTACTTC. Protein: CSQTWTDSYEQYF.

A few counts support this clonotype. The chain employs TRBV6-1 and TRBJ2-2; 10 bases agree with TRBD1. The V gene end was trimmed by 7 bases and the J gene end by 4 bases; junction bases not matched to a gene: 6. The CDR3 is 15 amino acids. Germline V gene lookup returns CDR1 MNHNS and CDR2 SASEGT. CDR3 DNA: TGTGCCAGCAAGCGGGACAGGGGTTTCACCGGGGAGCTGTTTTTT. This codes for CASKRDRGFTGELFF.

CDR3 loop: CASSSGLDATYEQYF. CDR3 coding DNA: TGCGCCAGCAGCTCCGGACTAGACGCGACTTACGAGCAGTACTTC. The chain combines TRBV5-1 with TRBJ2-7, with 7 bases matching TRBD2. This CDR3 has 15 amino acids. The germline V gene encodes CDR1 SGHRS and CDR2 YFSETQ. V shed 3 bases, J shed 4 bases, and the junction held 10 bases outside the gene matches.

This rearrangement joins TRBV5-1 to TRBJ2-3, with 11 bases identical to TRBD2. Trimming cost V 3 bases and J 4 bases; bases outside gene matches: 4. The CDR3 is 15 amino acids. The germline V gene encodes CDR1 SGHRS and CDR2 YFSETQ. The CDR3 coding sequence is TGCGCCAGCAGCTCAGGACTAGCGGGCCCAGATACGCAGTATTTT. Its protein is CASSSGLAGPDTQYF.

The V and J genes are TRBV29-1 and TRBJ2-3, with 7 bases identical to TRBD1. After removal of 6 bases from V and 0 bases from J, the junction contained 3 bases not matched to a gene. Germline V lookup: CDR1 SQVTM, CDR2 ANQGSEA. The CDR3 is made up of 13 amino acids. The CDR3, as DNA: TGCAGCGTCCTGGGACAGAGCACAGATACGCAGTATTTT. This encodes CSVLGQSTDTQYF.

This clonotype was observed a few times. This chain connects TRBV6-2 or TRBV6-3 to TRBJ1-1; D gene unclear. V shed 7 bases and J shed 1 base, with 19 bases lying between them. CDR1 MNHEY and CDR2 SVGEGT come from the germline V gene. This CDR3 has 16 residues. The CDR3 bases are TGTGCCAGCACTAGCTATCGACTGGACGGGAACACTGAAGCTTTCTTT. The encoded protein is CASTSYRLDGNTEAFF.

This clonotype was seen more than once but under ten times. V usage is TRBV20-1 and J usage is TRBJ1-1; D might be TRBD1 (5 bases). V lost 7 bases to trimming and J lost 3 bases, with 15 bases between them. This CDR3 spans 13 amino acids. Germline assignment: CDR1 DFQATT and CDR2 SNEGSKA (reference sequence). CDR3 nucleotide sequence: TGCAGTGGTAACGCCCCGGGGGACACTGAAGCTTTCTTT. Translated: CSGNAPGDTEAFF.

This clonotype was detected only a few times. V is TRBV27 and J is TRBJ1-1, with TRBD1 identical over 9 bases. Looked up from germline, CDR1 is MNHEY and CDR2 is SMNVEV (reference sequence). The CDR3 extends over 14 amino acids. After removal of 3 bases from V and 6 bases from J, the junction contained 5 bases not matched to a gene. The CDR3 sequence is CASSFSDRGPEAFF. CDR3 in DNA: TGTGCCAGCAGTTTCTCGGACAGGGGCCCTGAAGCTTTCTTT.

V and J are TRBV7-9 and TRBJ2-3, with 14 positions matching TRBD2. This CDR3 has 16 amino acids. V lost 7 bases, J lost 5 bases, and 8 bases stayed unmatched. Germline V gene lookup returns CDR1 SEHNR and CDR2 FQNEAQ (reference sequence). CDR3 DNA: TGTGCCAGCAACCCGGGACTAGCGGGAGCAAAAGATACGCAGTATTTT. Translation gives CASNPGLAGAKDTQYF.

This chain connects TRBV12-3 or TRBV12-4 to TRBJ1-2, with D unclear. The CDR3 is 15 residues long. With 7 bases removed from V and 0 bases from J, the gap between germline ends came to 15 bases. CDR3 nucleotide sequence: TGTGCCAGCATCCTGAGGGCGGAATCTAACTATGGCTACACCTTC. Translated, it gives CASILRAESNYGYTF.

For this clonotype: A much larger clone is a single base away; this may be a read error. The V call is TRBV12-3 or TRBV12-4, the J call TRBJ2-3; D is unresolved. V lost 4 bases and J 5 bases, leaving 10 bases between the germline ends. This CDR3 is built from 13 residues. CDR3 sequence reads: CASSYLGLDTQYF. The CDR3 DNA is TGTGCCAGCAGTTATCTAGGGTTAGATACGCAGTATTTT.